Listed below are T cell receptor beta chains from one sample, sequenced in a study of blood T cell repertoires in COVID-19. Sequencing was performed with immunoSEQ multiplex PCR; in TCRdb, only in-frame clones are kept and a portion is missing. The sample has some 180,000 clones; approximately 80% are singletons. The sample consisted of peripheral blood. Receptors originate from a human donor in a cohort sampled during active COVID-19. Both conserved end residues are part of each CDR3. D genes are given only for firm matches. Clone size appears in some rows only: once, few, many, or a class for an expanded clone.

V	size	J	D	DNA	CDR3
TRBV7-2	-	TRBJ1-2	-	TGTGCCAGCAGCGCCACAGGGCGGGATGGCTACACCTTC	CASSATGRDGYTF
TRBV19	-	TRBJ2-7	-	TGTGCCAGTAGTGAGGGAACAGGGTTTGCCTACGAGCAGTACTTC	CASSEGTGFAYEQYF
TRBV3-1/TRBV3-2	-	TRBJ2-5	TRBD2	TGTGCCAGCAGCCAAGTTGCGGGGGGCAGGGAGACCCAGTACTTC	CASSQVAGGRETQYF
TRBV5-1	-	TRBJ1-2	-	TGCGCCAGCAGCTTGATGGGAGACTATCATAACTATGGCTACACCTTC	CASSLMGDYHNYGYTF
TRBV12-3/TRBV12-4	-	TRBJ1-5	-	TGTGCCAGCAGTTTCAGTACACATCAGCCCCAGCATTTT	CASSFSTHQPQHF
TRBV4-2	-	TRBJ2-7	TRBD2	TGTGCCAGCAGCCAAGATCGGACTAGCGGAGCATACGAGCAGTACTTC	CASSQDRTSGAYEQYF
TRBV12-3/TRBV12-4	-	TRBJ1-1	TRBD1	TGTGCCAGCAGCCGGGACAGACGAGAAGCTTTCTTT	CASSRDRREAFF
TRBV19	once	TRBJ1-2	TRBD1	TGTGCCAGTAGTATAGTAAAAAGGACAGGATCGGCGGACCTCTATGGCTACACCTTC	CASSIVKRTGSADLYGYTF
TRBV18	-	TRBJ2-6	TRBD1	TGTGCCAGCTCACGTCTCCGACAGGGGAACTCTGGGGCCAACGTCCTGACTTTC	CASSRLRQGNSGANVLTF
TRBV4-1	-	TRBJ1-2	-	TGCGCCAGCAGCCAAGAGCGGGGGTTCTATGGCTACACCTTC	CASSQERGFYGYTF
TRBV7-3	few	TRBJ1-1	TRBD1	TGTGCCAGCAGCTTAAGAGGGGGCGGCACTGAAGCTTTCTTT	CASSLRGGGTEAFF
TRBV9	-	TRBJ2-5	-	TGTGCCAGCAGCGTAGGGGCGCAAGAGACCCAGTACTTC	CASSVGAQETQYF
TRBV6-5	-	TRBJ1-3	TRBD1	TGTGCCAGCCAACCCACAGGGGCCATAGGAAACACCATATATTTT	CASQPTGAIGNTIYF